This is a list of T cell receptor beta chains from one sample in a study of metastatic and nonmetastatic thyroid tumors. TCRdb re-clonotyped the PCR reads via MiXCR. Found here are about 24,000 clones, 20% to 30% of them singletons; the top ten hold roughly an eighth. The sequencing sample was made of tumor tissue. The source is a male donor with papillary thyroid cancer or a benign thyroid nodule (not recorded which). Some clones in this sample may be carry-over from other donors' samples. The CDR3 runs from the conserved cysteine through the conserved F or W. A D gene is named only where the DNA matches it firmly. Not every row has a clone size; where given, it reads once, few, many or a size class.

TGTGCCAGCAGCTTATCTCTACAGGATTTTGGCTACACCTTC	CASSLSLQDFGYTF	TRBJ1-2	TRBV5-4	many	-
TGTGCCAGCAGTGACGTATGGTATGGGTTCTACGAGCAGTACTTC	CASSDVWYGFYEQYF	TRBJ2-7	TRBV6-4	many	-
TGCGCCAGCAGCCCCGACAGGATGAGCAATCAGCCCCAGCATTTT	CASSPDRMSNQPQHF	TRBJ1-5	TRBV4-1	many	-
TGTGCCAGCAGCTTGGGTACTAGCTGGAGTACCGGCAATGAGCAGTTCTTC	CASSLGTSWSTGNEQFF	TRBJ2-1	TRBV11-2	-	-
TGTGACAGCAGTGAAATCTTACTAGCGGGGTTCTACAAGCAGTACTTC	CDSSEILLAGFYKQYF	TRBJ2-7	TRBV6-1	-	TRBD2
TGTGCCAGAGACAGGTGCTCGGTCTACACCTTC	CARDRCSVYTF	TRBJ1-2	TRBV27	-	-
TGTGCAAGCAGTTATGACAGGGCTTATAGCAATCAGCCCCAGCATTTT	CASSYDRAYSNQPQHF	TRBJ1-5	TRBV6-2/TRBV6-3	-	TRBD1
TGTGCCAGCTCACAAAAGGACAGGGCAGTAGCTGAAGCTTTCTTT	CASSQKDRAVAEAFF	TRBJ1-1	TRBV18	many	TRBD1
TGCAGTGCTTCCCGAGGCGCCGCGAACTATGGCTACACCTTC	CSASRGAANYGYTF	TRBJ1-2	TRBV20-1	once	-
TGCGCCAGCAGCTTATTTTACCAACTAGCGGGAATTTTAGATGAGCAGTTCTTC	CASSLFYQLAGILDEQFF	TRBJ2-1	TRBV5-1	many	TRBD2
TGTGCCAGCATTTACCCCAGGGGCCTCAGTTATAGCAATCAGCCCCAGCATTTT	CASIYPRGLSYSNQPQHF	TRBJ1-5	TRBV6-5	many	-
TGTGCCAGCAGCCCGCGGGAACAGAGGATTAACACTGAAGCTTTCTTT	CASSPREQRINTEAFF	TRBJ1-1	TRBV11-1	many	-
TGTGCCAGCAGCTTAGGCCCGGGCAGGGGACAGCCCCAGCATTTT	CASSLGPGRGQPQHF	TRBJ1-5	TRBV7-9	many	-
TGTGCCAGCAGTAATACAGGTGACTACGAGCAGTACTTC	CASSNTGDYEQYF	TRBJ2-7	TRBV12-3/TRBV12-4	-	-
TGTGCCTGGAGTGTAGGAGGGGGCAGACTTAACTATGGCTACACCTTC	CAWSVGGGRLNYGYTF	TRBJ1-2	TRBV30	-	TRBD1
TGTGCCAGCAGCTTCGGACTCTCGAACACCGGGGAGCTGTTTTTT	CASSFGLSNTGELFF	TRBJ2-2	TRBV7-2	-	-